Included here is one T cell receptor beta chain sequence, with context. The sample holds other DNA sequences that translate to the same CDR3. This entry belongs to a study of shared clonotypes between healthy human individuals. Produced via immunoSEQ multiplex PCR; TCRdb's table is partial and in-frame only. The table includes a few million clones, over 85% detected once. The V end lost 0 bases, the J end lost 6 bases, and 11 bases lay between the germline ends. Germline CDR1 reads GTSNPN; CDR2 reads SVGIG (reference sequence). The CDR3 runs to 13 residues. The chain employs TRBV30 and TRBJ1-2; tentatively, D is TRBD1 (6 bases). The sequence derives from a man younger than 35 in good health. Sequencing was performed on naive CD4+ T cells sorted from blood. Subset given: CD45RA+ positively selected. Written as DNA, the CDR3 is TGTGCCTGGAGTGTACCAGGGACAAATGGCTACACCTTC. As protein: CAWSVPGTNGYTF.